This is a list of T cell receptor beta chains from one sample in a study of CXCR3-negative and CXCR3-positive naive CD8 T cells. TCRdb re-called the 5' RACE reads, yielding one record per CDR3 amino acid sequence without DNA. The sample table sets out about 120,000 distinct CDR3 sequences. The specimen sequenced was naive CXCR3- CD8+ T cells from blood. The source of these receptors is a human donor in good health. Some clones in this sample may be carry-over from other donors' samples. Both conserved end residues are part of each CDR3.

TRBV7-9	TRBJ1-4	CASSLVQGNEKLFF
TRBV29-1	TRBJ2-7	CSVSGQGATEQYF
TRBV12-3/TRBV12-4	TRBJ2-1	CASRAGTESSYNEQFF
TRBV5-1	TRBJ2-7	CASSLEAGPDYEQYF
TRBV27	TRBJ2-3	CASSPLADTQYF
TRBV4-1	TRBJ1-6	CASSQGGGTLHF
TRBV10-1	TRBJ1-2	CAIMKTGQSYGYTF
TRBV27	TRBJ2-3	CASSSSGGAPDTQYF
TRBV4-3	TRBJ2-2	CASSQEIGTTGTGELFF
TRBV4-2	TRBJ2-7	CASSPLGGGEQYF
TRBV4-2	TRBJ2-1	CASSQLLESMGNEQFF
TRBV11-2	TRBJ2-7	CASSLGHTYEQYF
TRBV5-5	TRBJ2-7	CASSLGRVNEQYF
TRBV27	TRBJ2-1	CASSLAGFASSYNEQFF
TRBV7-9	TRBJ2-1	CASMGRNNEQFF
TRBV6-5	TRBJ2-1	CASSTGTSLNEQFF
TRBV11-3	TRBJ2-7	CASSSSRDRGFDEQYF
TRBV29-1	TRBJ2-2	CSASQWVGKAGELFF
TRBV7-9	TRBJ2-2	CASSVVGLAGEGLAGELFF
TRBV7-3	TRBJ2-1	CASSLMKGAGNEQFF
TRBV29-1	TRBJ2-3	CSVAGADTQYF
TRBV12-3/TRBV12-4	TRBJ2-5	CASSNSGDETQYF
TRBV12-3/TRBV12-4	TRBJ2-1	CASTFTGGLAYNEQFF
TRBV27	TRBJ2-7	CASSSPGLAGGYEQYF
TRBV20-1	TRBJ2-5	CSARDQATSGGEVKTQYF
TRBV7-6	TRBJ1-1	CASSLSPRQGGSEAFF
TRBV12-3/TRBV12-4	TRBJ2-7	CASSDGTSGPYEQYF
TRBV7-6	TRBJ2-2	CASSAGQITGELFF
TRBV20-1	TRBJ2-7	CSARAVGLVTYEQYF
TRBV13	TRBJ1-1	CASSLRGRNTEAFF
TRBV5-1	TRBJ2-7	CASSLGDTLFRGPSYEQYF
TRBV4-1	TRBJ2-7	CASSPQGSYEQYF
TRBV7-8	TRBJ2-3	CASRPSGTSTDTQYF
TRBV6-2/TRBV6-3	TRBJ2-1	CASSYGGYEQFF
TRBV9	TRBJ1-3	CASSVEGGFGNTIYF
TRBV28	TRBJ1-1	CASTLLSEAFF
TRBV6-1	TRBJ1-1	CASSERQGGIYTEAFF
TRBV9	TRBJ2-1	CASSDAAGGSSYNEQFF
TRBV6-2/TRBV6-3	TRBJ2-2	CASSYFGQGGAGELFF
TRBV12-3/TRBV12-4	TRBJ2-1	CASSSTSGRDNEQFF
TRBV28	TRBJ2-7	CASSLSLDYEQYF
TRBV5-6	TRBJ2-7	CASSPRLASSISPYEQYF